Presented here are 27 T cell receptor beta chains from one specimen sequenced in a study of monozygotic twins with inflammatory bowel disease. Each CDR3 protein gets one entry in TCRdb, which reprocessed the 5' RACE reads and gives no DNA. This sample's clone table lists about 380,000 distinct CDR3 sequences. The sample was blood. The receptors were gathered from a human donor with ulcerative colitis or Crohn's disease, or a healthy co-twin of an affected twin (not recorded which).

The chain couples TRBV20-1 to TRBJ2-4; TCRdb indicates TRBD1, and absent DNA this call remains unverified. Germline V CDR1 and CDR2: DFQATT, SNEGSKA (reference sequence). CDR3 length: 12 amino acids. The CDR3 loop reads CSAFDRVNIQYF.

The V gene is TRBV5-1, the J gene TRBJ1-1; no DNA is available, so the TRBD1 call from TCRdb remains unchecked. There are 17 residues in the CDR3. CDR1 SGHRS and CDR2 YFSETQ come from the germline V gene. CDR3 sequence: CASSLLGTGGLNTEAFF. Full variable domain (rest looked up from reference TRBV5-1 and TRBJ1-1): KAGVTQTPRYLIKTRGQQVTLSCSPISGHRSVSWYQQTPGQGLQFLFEYFSETQRNKGNFPGRFSGRQFSNSRSEMNVSTLELGDSALYLCASSLLGTGGLNTEAFFGQGTRLTVV.

The chain combines TRBV9 with TRBJ2-7; TCRdb calls TRBD1, which cannot be checked without DNA. CDR1 is SGDLS, CDR2 YYNGEE, per germline. The CDR3 length is 15 residues. This CDR3 reads CASSVEPGTLYEQYF.

The chain couples TRBV7-3 to TRBJ2-7. Germline V gives CDR1 SGHTA, CDR2 FQGTGA. The CDR3 has 13 residues. CDR3 sequence: CASSSTGVHEQYF.

This chain connects TRBV20-1 to TRBJ2-3. CDR3 size: 13 residues. Germline CDR1 and CDR2: DFQATT and SNEGSKA (reference sequence). The CDR3 loop reads CSARDRSTDTQYF.

V gene TRBV12-3 or TRBV12-4 combines with J gene TRBJ2-4; TCRdb gives TRBD1 as the D gene, but with no DNA this cannot be confirmed. This CDR3 contains 15 residues. The CDR3 loop is CASSGQVGAKNIQYF.

This chain connects TRBV5-1 to TRBJ2-1; TCRdb indicates TRBD1, and absent DNA this call remains unverified. The CDR3 contains 14 residues. Germline-derived CDR1 and CDR2 are SGHRS and YFSETQ. The chain's CDR3 is CASSFQGSYNEQFF.

The chain is built from TRBV7-9 and TRBJ2-1; no DNA is available, so the TRBD2 call from TCRdb remains unchecked. CDR3 length: 14 residues. Germline V gene lookup returns CDR1 SEHNR and CDR2 FQNEAQ (reference sequence). The chain's CDR3 is CASSPDRAANEQFF.

CDR3 sequence reads: CASSTVAGLQETQYF. The V and J genes are TRBV5-1 and TRBJ2-5; TCRdb's assignment of TRBD2 cannot be checked, as there is no DNA. The CDR3 has 15 residues. The germline V gene encodes CDR1 SGHRS and CDR2 YFSETQ.

The V gene is TRBV5-6, the J gene TRBJ2-1. The germline gives CDR1 SGHDT, CDR2 YYEEEE. The CDR3 has 14 amino acids. CDR3 in amino acids: CASSSGSPYNEQFF.

This sequence joins TRBV7-9 and TRBJ2-1; TCRdb's D call, TRBD1, is unchecked because there is no DNA. CDR3 length equals 15 residues. CDR1 is SEHNR, CDR2 FQNEAQ, per germline (reference sequence). CDR3 sequence: CASSSRERGFDEQFF. Complete variable domain (other parts from reference TRBV7-9 and TRBJ2-1): DTGVSQNPRHKITKRGQNVTFRCDPISEHNRLYWYRQTLGQGPEFLTYFQNEAQLEKSRLLSDRFSAERPKGSFSTLEIQRTEQGDSAMYLCASSSRERGFDEQFFGPGTRLTVL.

This sequence joins TRBV6-1 and TRBJ2-5; as DNA is missing, the TRBD1 call by TCRdb cannot be tested. This CDR3 region has 13 residues. The germline V gene encodes CDR1 MNHNS and CDR2 SASEGT. CDR3 sequence reads: CASSVDRSETQYF.

The chain has TRBV7-9 and TRBJ2-5; TCRdb names TRBD1, which stays unverified in the absence of DNA. The CDR3 runs 16 residues. Germline loops: CDR1 SEHNR, CDR2 FQNEAQ (reference sequence). Here the CDR3 reads CASSPAIGGAQETQYF. Full variable domain (missing parts from reference TRBV7-9 and TRBJ2-5): DTGVSQNPRHKITKRGQNVTFRCDPISEHNRLYWYRQTLGQGPEFLTYFQNEAQLEKSRLLSDRFSAERPKGSFSTLEIQRTEQGDSAMYLCASSPAIGGAQETQYFGPGTRLLVL.

The CDR3 region is CSAAGDYGYTF. The V call is TRBV20-1, the J call TRBJ1-2; TCRdb's D call of TRBD1 is untestable without DNA. This CDR3 contains 11 residues. Germline CDR1 DFQATT, CDR2 SNEGSKA (reference sequence).

The genes are TRBV18 and TRBJ2-5. CDR1 and CDR2 (germline): KGHSH, LQKENI. This CDR3 comprises 15 residues. CDR3 in amino acids: CASSPRSIEMETQYF.

V is TRBV11-2 and J is TRBJ2-3; as DNA is missing, the TRBD2 call by TCRdb cannot be tested. The CDR3 is 17 residues long. The V gene's germline CDR1 is SGHAT and CDR2 FQNNGV. CDR3 residues: CASSLVFGTSRTDTQYF.

This chain joins TRBV5-1 and TRBJ2-3. Per germline, CDR1 SGHRS and CDR2 YFSETQ. The CDR3 sequence is 12 residues long. This chain's CDR3 is CASSLQRDTQYF.

Here the CDR3 reads CASPGQGRLADTQYF. This rearrangement joins TRBV7-2 to TRBJ2-3; the D gene TCRdb calls, TRBD1, cannot be checked with no DNA. CDR3 length: 15 residues. Germline CDR1 reads SGHTA; CDR2 reads FQGNSA. Filled out from reference TRBV7-2 and TRBJ2-3, the complete variable domain reads GAGVSQSPSNKVTEKGKDVELRCDPISGHTALYWYRQSLGQGLEFLIYFQGNSAPDKSGLPSDRFSAERTGGSVSTLTIQRTQQEDSAVYLCASPGQGRLADTQYFGPGTRLTVL.

The rearrangement links TRBV12-3 or TRBV12-4 to TRBJ2-1; the TRBD2 assignment by TCRdb is unverifiable without DNA. The CDR3 has 14 residues. CDR3 in amino acids: CASSPRAGWGEQFF.

The rearrangement links TRBV5-1 to TRBJ2-7; TCRdb proposes TRBD1, but this gene call is untestable without DNA. The CDR3 extends over 18 amino acids. Germline lookup yields CDR1 SGHRS and CDR2 YFSETQ. The CDR3 sequence is CASSTLAQFKGVSYEQYF.

The chain is built from TRBV5-1 and TRBJ1-2. Germline loops: CDR1 SGHRS, CDR2 YFSETQ. The length of the CDR3 is 14 residues. CDR3 sequence: CASSLASAIGGYTF.

V is TRBV4-3 and J is TRBJ2-7; TCRdb returns TRBD2, unconfirmable since there is no DNA. The CDR3 spans 16 residues. Per the germline V gene, CDR1 is LGHNA and CDR2 is YSLEER. CDR3 loop: CASSQGIAGGGYEQYF.

V usage is TRBV19 and J usage is TRBJ1-1; TCRdb returns TRBD1, unconfirmable since there is no DNA. The germline gives CDR1 LNHDA, CDR2 SQIVND (reference sequence). CDR3 length: 13 residues. This chain's CDR3 is CAANTGGRTEAFF.

The chain couples TRBV4-3 to TRBJ2-1. The germline gives CDR1 LGHNA, CDR2 YSLEER. This CDR3 is 11 amino acids long. The CDR3 sequence is CASSHRNEQFF.

The V call is TRBV7-9, the J call TRBJ2-7; checking the TCRdb D call of TRBD2 is not possible without DNA. Germline CDR1 is SEHNR and CDR2 is FQNEAQ (reference sequence). The CDR3 consists of 15 residues. Here the CDR3 reads CASSSSQGRTYEQYF.

J is TRBJ2-7 and V is TRBV20-1; TCRdb outputs TRBD2, but without DNA this stays unchecked. This CDR3 is 16 amino acids long. CDR1 and CDR2 from the germline V gene are DFQATT and SNEGSKA (reference sequence). CDR3 protein: CSARDNGPKSSYEQYF.

This chain joins TRBV20-1 and TRBJ1-6; TCRdb outputs TRBD1, but without DNA this stays unchecked. The CDR3 has 13 amino acids. Germline-derived CDR1 and CDR2 are DFQATT and SNEGSKA (reference sequence). The CDR3 here is CSAIRDSNSPLHF.